The 13 T cell receptor beta chains below all came from one sample that was sequenced in a study of blood T cell repertoires in COVID-19. Produced via immunoSEQ multiplex PCR; TCRdb's table is partial and in-frame only. The sample lists 430,000 or so clones, more than 75% seen once, with about 2% in the top ten. Sequenced: PBMCs or T cells enriched from blood (not recorded which). The receptors originated from a woman between 35 and 50 years old who had recovered from COVID-19.

The J gene is TRBJ1-5, the V gene TRBV28; tentative D call: TRBD1 (6 bases). The germline CDR1 and CDR2 sequences are MDHEN and SYDVKM. CDR3 length: 15 amino acids. Between the trimmed V and J ends, which lost 6 bases and 2 bases, there was a span of 14 bases. The CDR3 coding sequence is TGTGCCAGCAGGAATCAGGGGAATGGCAATCAGCCCCAGCATTTT. This translates into CASRNQGNGNQPQHF.

CDR3 loop: CASSPQAEQQETQYF. In DNA form, the CDR3 reads TGTGCCAGCAGTCCCCAAGCGGAGCAGCAAGAGACCCAGTACTTC. The chain recombines TRBV6-5 with TRBJ2-5; D might be TRBD2 (5 bases). Germline-derived CDR1 and CDR2 are MNHEY and SVGAGI. CDR3 length: 15 amino acids. Trimming stripped 5 bases from V and 2 bases from J, with 15 bases between.

The V call is TRBV24-1, the J call TRBJ1-2, with no clear D. The CDR3 length is 16 residues. Germline CDR1 is KGHDR and CDR2 is SFDVKD. With 3 bases removed from V and 7 bases from J, the gap between germline ends came to 20 bases. The chain's CDR3 is CATSDIKVSAWSGYTF. The CDR3 DNA reads as TGTGCCACCAGTGATATCAAAGTATCAGCTTGGAGTGGCTACACCTTC.

The chain has TRBV5-1 and TRBJ1-4; TRBD1 matches 8 bases. The CDR3 loop spans 14 amino acids. Germline CDR1 SGHRS, CDR2 YFSETQ. Trimming removed 4 bases from V and 6 bases from J; junction bases left unmatched: 5. CDR3 nucleotide sequence: TGCGCCAGCAGCAGGGACAGGTCGCATGAAAAACTGTTTTTT. It encodes CASSRDRSHEKLFF. The full variable domain, with the rest looked up from reference TRBV5-1 and TRBJ1-4, is KAGVTQTPRYLIKTRGQQVTLSCSPISGHRSVSWYQQTPGQGLQFLFEYFSETQRNKGNFPGRFSGRQFSNSRSEMNVSTLELGDSALYLCASSRDRSHEKLFFGSGTQLSVL.

This clone was picked up one time. The V and J genes are TRBV9 and TRBJ2-7, with a possible D match to TRBD2 (6 bases). CDR3 length equals 14 residues. With 1 base removed from V and 0 bases from J, the gap between germline ends came to 8 bases. Germline V gene lookup returns CDR1 SGDLS and CDR2 YYNGEE. CDR3 bases: TGTGCCAGCAGCGTACGGGGGAGCTCCTACGAGCAGTACTTC. Translated, it gives CASSVRGSSYEQYF.

This sequence joins TRBV7-2 and TRBJ2-2, with D perhaps TRBD1 (5 bases). Germline V CDR1 and CDR2: SGHTA, FQGNSA. Deletions cut 4 bases from V and 2 bases from J, with 11 bases between. The CDR3 sequence is 15 residues long. The CDR3 DNA reads as TGTGCCAGCAGCTCGAGACAGACCAACACCGGGGAGCTGTTTTTT. Its protein is CASSSRQTNTGELFF.

The genes are TRBV14 and TRBJ1-2; D possibly corresponds to TRBD1 (5 bases). CDR3 size: 16 residues. V lost 4 bases, J lost 4 bases, and 19 bases lay in between. Germline loops: CDR1 SGHDN, CDR2 FVKESK. The CDR3 DNA is TGTGCCAGCAGCCCAAAGCGGGGGGAAGCGGTCTATGGCTACACCTTC. Protein product: CASSPKRGEAVYGYTF.

The V gene is TRBV2, the J gene TRBJ1-3, with a tentative D call TRBD1 (5 bases). Germline V gene sequence: CDR1 SNHLY, CDR2 FYNNEI. With 6 bases removed from V and 7 bases from J, the gap between germline ends came to 16 bases. The CDR3 consists of 14 residues. CDR3 in amino acids: CASRVDSVRNTIYF. CDR3 nucleotide sequence: TGTGCCAGCAGGGTTGACAGCGTCCGGAACACCATATATTTT.

V gene TRBV19 combines with J gene TRBJ1-1, with D possibly matching TRBD1 (5 bases). Deletions cut 5 bases from V and 3 bases from J, with 10 bases between. This CDR3 is built from 13 residues. CDR1 is LNHDA and CDR2 is SQIVND in the germline V gene (reference sequence). In DNA form, the CDR3 reads TGTGCCAGTAGTTCCACAGGCCACACTGAAGCTTTCTTT. It codes for CASSSTGHTEAFF.

The chain couples TRBV3-1 (or the pseudogene TRBV3-2) to TRBJ2-5, with a tentative D call TRBD2 (5 bases). This CDR3 has 13 amino acids. The germline gives CDR1 LGHDT, CDR2 YNNKEL (reference sequence). V gave up 2 bases and J gave up 4 bases, with 8 bases separating them. The CDR3 DNA reads as TGTGCCAGCAGCCAACGGGATCGAGAGACCCAGTACTTC. Translated, it gives CASSQRDRETQYF.

This clone was picked up one time. The chain employs TRBV24-1 and TRBJ2-3; the D gene is possibly TRBD1 (6 bases). The CDR3 has 13 residues. With 5 bases removed from V and 8 bases from J, the gap between germline ends came to 13 bases. Germline V CDR1 and CDR2: KGHDR, SFDVKD. CDR3: CATSGSGTPTQYF. The CDR3 DNA is TGTGCCACCAGTGGATCCGGGACACCTACGCAGTATTTT.

V is TRBV28 and J is TRBJ1-4; 12 positions match TRBD1. The CDR3 has 21 residues. CDR1 and CDR2 from the germline V gene are MDHEN and SYDVKM. The J segment lost 4 bases and the V segment lost 2 bases, leaving 17 bases of the junction unmatched. CDR3 bases: TGTGCCAGCAGTTTACTATCCGGGACAGGGGGCTTGTTGACACTTAATGAAAAACTGTTTTTT. Its translation is CASSLLSGTGGLLTLNEKLFF.

CDR3 loop: CASSVDRLNTEAFF. CDR3 sequence (DNA): TGTGCCAGCAGCGTGGACAGGTTGAACACTGAAGCTTTCTTT. The chain joins TRBV5-8 to TRBJ1-1, with TRBD1 matching 7 bases. The V gene's germline CDR1 is SGHTS and CDR2 YDEGEE. This CDR3 has 14 residues. The trim removed 4 bases at V and 0 bases at J, leaving 3 bases unmatched.